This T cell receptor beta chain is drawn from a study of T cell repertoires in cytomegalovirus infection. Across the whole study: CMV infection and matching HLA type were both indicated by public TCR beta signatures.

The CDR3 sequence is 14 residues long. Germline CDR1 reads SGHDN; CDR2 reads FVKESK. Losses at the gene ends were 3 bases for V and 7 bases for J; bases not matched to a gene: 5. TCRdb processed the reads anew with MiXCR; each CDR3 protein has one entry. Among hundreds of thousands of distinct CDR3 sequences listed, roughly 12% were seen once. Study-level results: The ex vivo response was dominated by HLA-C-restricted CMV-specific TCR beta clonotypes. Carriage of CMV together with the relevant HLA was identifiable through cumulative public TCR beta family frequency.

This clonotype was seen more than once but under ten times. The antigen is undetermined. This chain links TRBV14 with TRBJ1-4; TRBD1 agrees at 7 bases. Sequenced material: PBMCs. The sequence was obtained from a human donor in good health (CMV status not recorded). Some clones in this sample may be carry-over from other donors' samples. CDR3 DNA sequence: TGTGCCAGCAGCCAGTACAGGGGTGGTGAAAAACTGTTTTTT. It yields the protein CASSQYRGGEKLFF.